This TCR beta chain was sequenced during a study of shared clonotypes between healthy human individuals. Data came from immunoSEQ multiplex PCR; TCRdb stores just in-frame clones and leaves some out. This table has around 2,100,000 clones, approximately 94% appearing once. The CDR3 spans 19 residues. Germline CDR1 is MNHEY and CDR2 is SMNVEV (reference sequence). The junction had 10 bases not matched to a gene; V was cut back by 2 bases and J by 0 bases. A word on this clone: Its antigen is not identified.

Study outcomes and limitations: Sequencing depth was expected to affect clonotype sharing among donors. Naive CD4 clonotype sharing across a few donors was about 5%. Rarefaction showed sorted-subset sequencing was incomplete despite large depth.

CD45RO-negative CD8 cells positively selected for CCR7 made up the naive population, which excluded terminally differentiated effector memory CD45RA+ cells. The chain recombines TRBV27 with TRBJ2-1, with 10 bases fitting TRBD2. The sequencing input was naive CD8+ T cells sorted from blood. The clonotype originates from a man younger than 35 in good health. CDR3 loop: CASSLGGSGGRFSYNEQFF. CDR3 DNA sequence: TGTGCCAGCAGTTTAGGAGGTAGCGGGGGGCGATTCTCCTACAATGAGCAGTTCTTC.